One sample yielded the 2 T cell receptor beta chains listed below, sequenced in a study of T cell clonality in common variable immunodeficiency. Study results and caveats: Common variable immunodeficiency TCR beta sequences reportedly had fewer deletions and N-nucleotide insertions.

This table comes from immunoSEQ multiplex PCR, and its TCRdb copy is limited to in-frame clones, with some not included. This sample carries approximately 29,000 clones, none of them present only once. For these TCRs, the target antigens are not known. Sequenced material: peripheral blood mononuclear cells. These TCRs come from a human donor with common variable immunodeficiency.

This clone has only a few counts. Read data end 3 residues before the CDR3 end; the end is taken from the germline J gene. This rearrangement joins TRBV2 to TRBJ2-7; D is perhaps TRBD2 (5 bases). CDR1 SNHLY and CDR2 FYNNEI come from the germline V gene. This CDR3 is built from 13 residues. V gave up 7 bases and J gave up 6 bases, with 16 bases separating them. CDR3 loop: CASTEGRVSEQYF. The part of the CDR3 DNA that was read is TGTGCCAGCACCGAGGGTAGGGTATCCGAG.

There are many counts of this clone. With the read ending 3 residues before the CDR3 end, the germline J gene is used to fill in that end. The genes are TRBV5-6 and TRBJ2-4; 7 bases map to TRBD1. The CDR3 extends over 15 amino acids. Losses at the gene ends were 0 bases for V and 5 bases for J; bases not matched to a gene: 5. CDR1 is SGHDT and CDR2 is YYEEEE in the germline V gene. Incomplete CDR3 DNA: TGTGCCAGCAGCTTGGCGGGACAGACCGAAAACATT. It specifies CASSLAGQTENI. From start to end, the CDR3 is CASSLAGQTENIQYF.